The 13 T cell receptor beta chains reported below all come from one sample, sequenced in a study of T-cell reconstitution after alpha-beta-depleted transplantation in children. Library preparation (for TCRbeta) was performed with unique molecular identifiers. TCRdb reprocessed the PCR reads with MiXCR, giving one entry per CDR3 protein. This table has roughly 300,000 distinct CDR3 sequences, about 9.3% appearing once. The sequenced sample was PBMCs from the stem cell graft donor, obtained from the stem cell graft. The receptor set was obtained from a human donor who donated a stem cell graft to a child with acute lymphoblastic leukemia.

The V call is TRBV9, the J call TRBJ1-2; D not resolved. V was clipped by 4 bases and J by 8 bases, with 18 bases between them. CDR3 length equals 14 residues. CDR1 is SGDLS, CDR2 YYNGEE, per germline. CDR3 bases: TGTGCCAGCAGCCCCCGGGAGAGGGTCTACGGCTACACCTTC. This gives the protein CASSPRERVYGYTF.

This sequence joins TRBV11-2 and TRBJ2-7; D remains unclear. V dropped 1 base and J dropped 5 bases, with 12 bases sitting between them. Germline V CDR1 and CDR2: SGHAT, FQNNGV. There are 14 residues in the CDR3. CDR3 nucleotide sequence: TGTGCCAGCAGCTTAGGGGCCTTCATGAACGAGCAGTACTTC. Translating gives CASSLGAFMNEQYF.

The chain uses TRBV29-1 and TRBJ2-5; 7 bases align to TRBD2. This CDR3 is built from 13 residues. CDR1 SQVTM and CDR2 ANQGSEA come from the germline V gene. After removal of 8 bases from V and 2 bases from J, the junction contained 8 bases not matched to a gene. The CDR3 sequence: CSWGGGFQETQYF. The DNA for the CDR3 is TGCAGCTGGGGGGGGGGTTTTCAAGAGACCCAGTACTTC.

The rearrangement uses TRBV20-1 and TRBJ1-6, with D unclear. Trimming removed 0 bases at V and 8 bases at J, with 8 bases between. This CDR3 is 13 amino acids long. The germline V gene encodes CDR1 DFQATT and CDR2 SNEGSKA (reference sequence). The CDR3: CSARDYLDSPLHF. The CDR3 nucleotides read TGCAGTGCTAGAGACTACTTAGATTCACCCCTCCACTTT.

The chain has TRBV3-1 and TRBJ2-2, with a weak D call TRBD2 (6 bases). The V gene lost 4 bases and the J gene lost 1 base, with 16 bases spanning the gap. Germline CDR1 LGHDT, CDR2 YNNKEL (reference sequence). There are 17 residues in the CDR3. The CDR3 sequence is CASSPGSAGWNTGELFF. CDR3 nucleotide sequence: TGTGCCAGCAGCCCGGGTTCGGCGGGATGGAACACCGGGGAGCTGTTTTTT. The full variable domain, with the rest looked up from reference TRBV3-1 and TRBJ2-2, is DTAVSQTPKYLVTQMGNDKSIKCEQNLGHDTMYWYKQDSKKFLKIMFSYNNKELIINETVPNRFSPKSPDKAHLNLHINSLELGDSAVYFCASSPGSAGWNTGELFFGEGSRLTVL.

This clonotype was recorded many times. The V and J genes are TRBV27 and TRBJ2-7, with TRBD1 matching 8 bases. V dropped 2 bases and J dropped 1; count of bases not matched to a gene: 16. CDR3 length: 19 amino acids. The germline V gene has CDR1 MNHEY and CDR2 SMNVEV (reference sequence). The CDR3 DNA sequence: TGTGCCAGCAGTTTAAGAACACAGGGGGGATTGAAGTCGTCCTACGAGCAGTACTTC. This encodes CASSLRTQGGLKSSYEQYF.

A word on this clonotype: The junction and the germline gene differ at one end; a read error may be behind it. The chain employs TRBV27 and TRBJ2-2, with 10 bases identical to TRBD1. Germline V gives CDR1 MNHEY, CDR2 SMNVEV (reference sequence). CDR3 length: 18 residues. CDR3 DNA sequence: TGTGCCAGCACTTTAGGGCCGCGGGACAGGGGAGATACCGGGGAGCTGTTTTTT. Its translation is CASTLGPRDRGDTGELFF.

This clonotype appeared a few times. This chain connects TRBV6-2 or TRBV6-3 to TRBJ2-5, with 10 positions matching TRBD2. This CDR3 region has 16 residues. Germline V CDR1 and CDR2: MNHEY, SVGEGT. J gave up 5 bases and V 5 bases, and 11 bases lay outside the gene matches. The CDR3 DNA reads as TGTGCCAGCAGTACCGGGGAGCGGGAGGGCCGGGAGACCCAGTACTTC. It encodes CASSTGEREGRETQYF.

Points on this clonotype: Possible read error: a much larger clone is one base away. This sequence joins TRBV29-1 and TRBJ1-3; the D is unclear. The germline V gene encodes CDR1 SQVTM and CDR2 ANQGSEA. The length of the CDR3 is 13 residues. CDR3 coding DNA: TGCATCGCCGAGAGCGGGATTACTGACGTCATATATTTT. This codes for CIAESGITDVIYF.

On this clonotype: This may be a read error, as it is one base from a much larger clone. This chain links TRBV20-1 with TRBJ2-1; 7 bases fit TRBD2. The CDR3 has 14 amino acids. The germline V gene encodes CDR1 DFQATT and CDR2 SNEGSKA (reference sequence). V shed 6 bases and J 7 bases; nucleotides not matched to a gene: 12. In DNA form, the CDR3 reads TGCAGTGCCCCCGGGCTAGCGGAAATTAATGAGCAGTTCTTC. This translates into CSAPGLAEINEQFF.

The rearrangement links TRBV28 to TRBJ2-1; possibly TRBD2 for D (5 bases). Trimming took 6 bases from V and 3 from J, leaving 12 bases between them. CDR1 and CDR2 (germline): MDHEN, SYDVKM. The CDR3 runs to 14 residues. The CDR3 nucleotides read TGTGCCAGCAGATTGGGAGCGGACTACAATGAGCAGTTCTTC. Protein: CASRLGADYNEQFF.

This clonotype was seen repeatedly, ten times or more. The chain is built from TRBV20-1 and TRBJ2-5; D unresolved. The CDR3 consists of 11 residues. From germline, CDR1 is DFQATT and CDR2 SNEGSKA (reference sequence). The V end was cut by 2 bases, the J end by 7 bases, with 8 bases between. The CDR3 DNA sequence: TGCAGTGCTAGAAAAGCTGGGACCCAGTACTTC. Protein product: CSARKAGTQYF.

This chain links TRBV12-3 or TRBV12-4 with TRBJ2-7, with unresolved D. This CDR3 region has 18 residues. V lost 0 bases and J 0 bases, leaving 18 bases between the germline ends. The CDR3 loop reads CASSLAGGLSARSYEQYF. CDR3 coding DNA: TGTGCCAGCAGTTTAGCGGGTGGTCTCAGTGCCCGCTCCTACGAGCAGTACTTC.